This TCR beta chain emerged from a study of human T cells and chemical hapten exposure. TCRdb fed the RACE reads into MiXCR, producing one record per CDR3 protein. Of roughly 130,000 distinct CDR3 sequences listed, approximately 10% are singletons. Time point in this sample: patch test 3, about 24 weeks after DPC sensitization. Treatment reported: therapeutic diphenylcyclopropenone sensitization with weekly scalp DPC. This clonotype was seen more than once but under ten times. Germline-derived CDR1 and CDR2 are MNHEY and SVGEGT. This CDR3 is built from 13 residues. The V gene lost 2 bases and the J gene lost 2 bases, with 6 bases spanning the gap.

This clonotype originated in a woman aged 50 to 60 with alopecia areata. Some clones in this sample may be carry-over from other donors' samples. The V and J genes are TRBV6-2 or TRBV6-3 and TRBJ1-2; D is uncertain. The sequencing used whole blood, collected in connection with sensitization to the hapten diphenylcyclopropenone (DPC). The CDR3 coding sequence is TGTGCCAGCAGTTACGGCAGGAACTATGGCTACACCTTC. It encodes CASSYGRNYGYTF.